The T cell receptor (beta chain) described here comes from a study of blood T cell repertoires in COVID-19. As for the study in general: The United States, Italy and Spain were the sources of the acute and convalescent COVID-19 samples. T cells, B-cell-depleted T cells, or PBMCs provided the cDNA or gDNA that served as material.

Per the germline V gene, CDR1 is LNHDA and CDR2 is SQIVND (reference sequence). This CDR3 contains 13 residues. The ends were cut back, 6 bases at V and 3 bases at J, with 11 bases in the middle. As handled by the study authors: Counts of nucleated cells, estimated from reference gene primer amplification, were obtained. Profiled with immunoSEQ multiplex PCR; TCRdb holds only in-frame clones, not every one. That table supplies the V and J calls and clone size; D and trimming were determined from the DNA. This table holds approximately 260,000 clones, 82% found once. To note about this clone: Different DNA sequences within this sample yield the same CDR3.

Sequenced input: peripheral blood. The source of this sequence is a woman aged 60 to 75 with active or convalescent COVID-19. The chain links TRBV19 to TRBJ1-1; D is ambiguous. The DNA of the CDR3 is TGTGCCAGTAGCCCCGGGATCTACACTGAAGCTTTCTTT. It is translated as CASSPGIYTEAFF.